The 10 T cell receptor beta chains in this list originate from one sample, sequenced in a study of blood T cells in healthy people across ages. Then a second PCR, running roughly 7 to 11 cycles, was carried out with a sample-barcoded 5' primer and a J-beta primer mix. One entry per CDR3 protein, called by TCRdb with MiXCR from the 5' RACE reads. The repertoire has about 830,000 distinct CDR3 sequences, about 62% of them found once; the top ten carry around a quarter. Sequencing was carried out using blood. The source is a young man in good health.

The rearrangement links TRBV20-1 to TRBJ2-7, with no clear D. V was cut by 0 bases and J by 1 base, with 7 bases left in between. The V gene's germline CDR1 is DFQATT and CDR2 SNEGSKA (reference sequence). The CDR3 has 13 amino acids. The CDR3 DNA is TGCAGTGCTAGAGAGGACGTGTCCTACGAGCAGTACTTC. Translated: CSAREDVSYEQYF.

CDR3 sequence reads: CASSHRAQGSRYEQYF. CDR3 nucleotide sequence: TGTGCCAGCAGCCACCGGGCGCAGGGTAGTAGATACGAGCAGTACTTC. The chain links TRBV7-2 to TRBJ2-7; D may be TRBD1 (5 bases). The CDR3 has 16 residues. CDR1 SGHTA and CDR2 FQGNSA come from the germline V gene. The V end was cut by 5 bases, the J end by 4 bases, with 21 bases between.

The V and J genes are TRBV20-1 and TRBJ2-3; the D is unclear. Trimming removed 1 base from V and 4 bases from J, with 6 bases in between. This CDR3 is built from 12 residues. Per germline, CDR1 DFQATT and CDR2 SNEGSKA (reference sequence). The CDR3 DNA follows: TGCAGTGCTAGAGGATCGCCAGATACGCAGTATTTT. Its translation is CSARGSPDTQYF.

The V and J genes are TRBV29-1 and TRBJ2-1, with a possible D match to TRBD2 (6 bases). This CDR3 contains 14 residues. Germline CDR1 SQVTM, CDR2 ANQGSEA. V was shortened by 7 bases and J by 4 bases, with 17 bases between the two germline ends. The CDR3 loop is CSGRFPGLYNEQFF. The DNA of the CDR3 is TGCAGCGGCCGCTTCCCGGGACTTTACAATGAGCAGTTCTTC.

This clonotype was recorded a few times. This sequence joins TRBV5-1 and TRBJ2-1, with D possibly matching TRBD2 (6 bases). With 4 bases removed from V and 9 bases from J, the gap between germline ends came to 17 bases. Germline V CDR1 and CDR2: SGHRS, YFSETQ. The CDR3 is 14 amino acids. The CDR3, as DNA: TGCGCCAGCAGCCGTGTGGAGGGTTTGGGTGAGCAGTTCTTC. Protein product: CASSRVEGLGEQFF.

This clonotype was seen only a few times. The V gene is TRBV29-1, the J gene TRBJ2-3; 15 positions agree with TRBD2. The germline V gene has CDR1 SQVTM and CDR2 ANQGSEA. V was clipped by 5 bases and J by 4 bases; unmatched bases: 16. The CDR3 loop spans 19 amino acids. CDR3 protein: CSVSAARTSGGAVSDTQYF. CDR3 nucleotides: TGCAGCGTTTCGGCAGCCCGGACTAGCGGGGGGGCCGTCTCAGATACGCAGTATTTT.

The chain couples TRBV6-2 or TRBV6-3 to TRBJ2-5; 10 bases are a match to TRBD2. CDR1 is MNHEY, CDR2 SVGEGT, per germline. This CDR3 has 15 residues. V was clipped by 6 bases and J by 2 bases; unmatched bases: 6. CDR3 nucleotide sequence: TGTGCCAGCAGCGCGACTAGCGGGCATCAAGAGACCCAGTACTTC. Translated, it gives CASSATSGHQETQYF.

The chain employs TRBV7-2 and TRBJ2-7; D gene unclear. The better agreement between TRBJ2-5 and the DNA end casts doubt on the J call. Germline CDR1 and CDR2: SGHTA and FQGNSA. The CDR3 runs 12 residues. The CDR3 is CASSLLPETQYF. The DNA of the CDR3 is TGTGCCAGCAGCTTACTACCAGAGACCCAGTACTTC.

This chain's CDR3 is CSGRAGSDTQYF. DNA of the CDR3: TGCAGCGGGAGGGCCGGATCAGATACGCAGTATTTT. This sequence joins TRBV20-1 and TRBJ2-3; the match to TRBD2 covers 8 bases. CDR1 and CDR2 (germline): DFQATT, SNEGSKA (reference sequence). The CDR3 is 12 amino acids.

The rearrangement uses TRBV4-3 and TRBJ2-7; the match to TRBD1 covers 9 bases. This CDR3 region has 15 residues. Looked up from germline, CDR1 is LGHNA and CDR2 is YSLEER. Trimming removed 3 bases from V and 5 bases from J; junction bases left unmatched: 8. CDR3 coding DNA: TGCGCCAGCAGCCAGGGGACAGGGATTCCCAACGAGCAGTACTTC. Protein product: CASSQGTGIPNEQYF.